These 2 T cell receptor beta chains were sequenced from one sample in a study of T cell changes during pregnancy in multiple sclerosis. Clones were sequenced by immunoSEQ multiplex PCR, and TCRdb holds only the in-frame ones, with some missing. The sample lists around 100,000 clones, 92% occurring once. The material sequenced was peripheral blood, taken after pregnancy. Source of these receptors: a female donor with multiple sclerosis, enrolled in a pregnancy study.

The chain couples TRBV5-1 to TRBJ1-1; maybe TRBD1 (6 bases). Deletions cut 4 bases from V and 6 bases from J, with 16 bases between. The CDR3 covers 14 residues. The germline V gene has CDR1 SGHRS and CDR2 YFSETQ. The CDR3 sequence: CASSLGGLGAEAFF. CDR3 nucleotides: TGCGCCAGCAGCCTCGGGGGGCTAGGCGCTGAAGCTTTCTTT.

This chain links TRBV4-3 with TRBJ2-1, with D possibly TRBD2 on 6 matching bases. Germline CDR1 reads LGHNA; CDR2 reads YSLEER. V dropped 0 bases and J dropped 5 bases, with 20 bases sitting between them. This CDR3 is 18 amino acids long. Here the CDR3 DNA reads TGCGCCAGCAGCCAAGATGGGGAGGCGGGGACCCGAAACAATGAGCAGTTCTTC. It translates to CASSQDGEAGTRNNEQFF.